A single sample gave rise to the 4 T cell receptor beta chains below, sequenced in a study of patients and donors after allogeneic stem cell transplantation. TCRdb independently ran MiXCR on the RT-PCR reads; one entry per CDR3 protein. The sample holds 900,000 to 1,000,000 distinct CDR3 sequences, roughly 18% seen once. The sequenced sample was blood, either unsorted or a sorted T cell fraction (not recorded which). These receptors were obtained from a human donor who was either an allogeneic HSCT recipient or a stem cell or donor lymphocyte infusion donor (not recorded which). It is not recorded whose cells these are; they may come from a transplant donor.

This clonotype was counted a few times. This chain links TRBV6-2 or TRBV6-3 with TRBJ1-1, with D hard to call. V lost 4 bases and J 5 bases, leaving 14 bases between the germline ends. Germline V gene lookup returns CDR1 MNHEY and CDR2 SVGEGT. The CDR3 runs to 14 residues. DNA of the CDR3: TGTGCCAGCAGTTTGAAGGGCGTGCAGACTGAAGCTTTCTTT. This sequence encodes CASSLKGVQTEAFF.

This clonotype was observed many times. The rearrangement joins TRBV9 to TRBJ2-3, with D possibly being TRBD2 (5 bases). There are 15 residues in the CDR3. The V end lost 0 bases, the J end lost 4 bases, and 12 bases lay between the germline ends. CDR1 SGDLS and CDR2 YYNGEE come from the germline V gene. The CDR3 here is CASSVVWNSADTQYF. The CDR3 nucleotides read TGTGCCAGCAGCGTAGTCTGGAATAGCGCAGATACGCAGTATTTT.

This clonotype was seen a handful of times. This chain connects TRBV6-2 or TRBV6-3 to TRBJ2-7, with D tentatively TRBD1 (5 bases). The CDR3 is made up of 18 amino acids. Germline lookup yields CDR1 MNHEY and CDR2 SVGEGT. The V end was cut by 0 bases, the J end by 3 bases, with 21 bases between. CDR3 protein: CASSYSMDIRVDGYEQYF. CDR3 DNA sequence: TGTGCCAGCAGTTACTCGATGGACATCCGAGTGGACGGCTACGAGCAGTACTTC.

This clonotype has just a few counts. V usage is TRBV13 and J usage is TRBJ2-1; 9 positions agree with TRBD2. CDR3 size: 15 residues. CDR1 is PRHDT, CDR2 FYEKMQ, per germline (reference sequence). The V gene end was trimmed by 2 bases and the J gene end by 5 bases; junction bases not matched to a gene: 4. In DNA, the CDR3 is TGTGCCAGCAGCTTAACAGCGGGGGGAAACAATGAGCAGTTCTTC. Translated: CASSLTAGGNNEQFF.